This is a list of T cell receptor beta chains from one sample in a study of blood T cell repertoires in COVID-19. Using immunoSEQ multiplex PCR, the repertoire was profiled, and TCRdb retains in-frame clones only, with some absent. The sample includes 650,000 to 800,000 clones, 70% to 90% of them seen just once. Source material: peripheral blood. The receptor source for this set is a woman in her late teens or twenties with acute or convalescent COVID-19. Each CDR3 is given with its conserved first and last residue. The order of the fields is clone size, J gene, D gene, V gene, CDR3 protein, CDR3 DNA. A D gene is named only where the DNA matches it firmly. Only part of the rows carry a size: once, few, many, or a class if the clone is expanded.

>NA|TRBJ1-1|NA|TRBV6-5
CASSSTGTEAFF
TGTGCCAGCAGTTCGACGGGGACTGAAGCTTTCTTT
>NA|TRBJ2-1|NA|TRBV28
CASSSPPGAYSYNEQFF
TGTGCCAGCAGTTCCCCCCCAGGGGCCTACTCCTACAATGAGCAGTTCTTC
>NA|TRBJ1-2|NA|TRBV5-1
CASSLAGLSYGYTF
TGCGCCAGCAGCTTGGCCGGACTGAGCTATGGCTACACCTTC
>NA|TRBJ2-7|TRBD1|TRBV6-5
CASIGETGNYEQYF
TGTGCCAGCATAGGGGAGACAGGGAACTACGAGCAGTACTTC
>NA|TRBJ2-3|NA|TRBV28
CASSLGWGMVEGPSTDTQYF
TGTGCCAGCAGTTTGGGGTGGGGGATGGTGGAGGGCCCTAGCACAGATACGCAGTATTTT
>NA|TRBJ1-5|NA|TRBV12-5
CASGTGYGDRPQHF
TGTGCTAGTGGCACAGGGTATGGGGATAGGCCCCAGCATTTT
>NA|TRBJ2-1|NA|TRBV29-1
CSVEATEGVLSYNEQFF
TGCAGCGTTGAAGCTACAGAGGGGGTGCTCTCCTACAATGAGCAGTTCTTC
>NA|TRBJ2-1|NA|TRBV10-3
CAIRDSGGVDRSNEQFF
TGTGCCATCAGGGATTCGGGGGGCGTCGATAGGTCCAATGAGCAGTTCTTC
>NA|TRBJ1-2|NA|TRBV7-9
CASSSNDRNYGYTF
TGTGCCAGCAGCTCCAATGACAGAAACTATGGCTACACCTTC
>NA|TRBJ2-7|TRBD1|TRBV29-1
CSVHGQGLYEQYF
TGCAGCGTCCACGGACAGGGACTCTACGAGCAGTACTTC
>NA|TRBJ2-3|NA|TRBV4-2
CASSQASEFGASTDTQYF
TGTGCCAGCAGCCAAGCTAGCGAGTTCGGGGCTAGCACAGATACGCAGTATTTT
>NA|TRBJ1-1|NA|TRBV10-3
CATEGRNEAFF
TGTGCCACCGAGGGGAGGAATGAAGCTTTCTTT
>NA|TRBJ2-2|NA|TRBV19
CASTTTRELFF
TGTGCCAGTACCACAACGAGGGAGCTGTTTTTT
>NA|TRBJ1-1|NA|TRBV7-3
CASSSVTGEAFF
TGTGCCAGCAGCTCCGTAACGGGGGAAGCTTTCTTT
>NA|TRBJ1-2|TRBD1|TRBV20-1
CSARTGEGYTF
TGCAGTGCACGGACAGGGGAAGGCTACACCTTC
>NA|TRBJ1-2|NA|TRBV24-1
CATSDNRVPNYGYTF
TGTGCCACCAGTGATAACAGGGTCCCTAACTATGGCTACACCTTC
>NA|TRBJ2-7|TRBD2|TRBV5-1
CASSLRLAGGHEQYF
TGCGCCAGCAGCTTGCGTCTAGCGGGGGGCCACGAGCAGTACTTC
>NA|TRBJ2-3|TRBD2|TRBV2
CASSLAGGPGDTQYF
TGTGCCAGCAGTTTAGCGGGGGGGCCGGGGGATACGCAGTATTTT
>NA|TRBJ1-1|NA|TRBV2
CASSARVFTEAFF
TGTGCCAGCAGTGCCAGGGTTTTTACTGAAGCTTTCTTT
>NA|TRBJ2-3|NA|TRBV12-3/TRBV12-4
CASSFRGTDTQYF
TGTGCCAGCAGTTTTAGGGGAACAGATACGCAGTATTTT
>NA|TRBJ2-2|TRBD1|TRBV11-2
CASSTTGGTGELFF
TGTGCCAGCAGCACCACAGGGGGCACCGGGGAGCTGTTTTTT
>NA|TRBJ1-2|TRBD1|TRBV4-1
CASSRGDRGNYGYTF
TGCGCCAGCAGCCGAGGAGACAGGGGGAACTATGGCTACACCTTC
>once|TRBJ2-3|TRBD2|TRBV4-2
CASSQESSSGGGTQYF
TGTGCCAGCAGCCAAGAGTCGAGTAGCGGGGGGGGTACGCAGTATTTT
>few|TRBJ1-2|NA|TRBV28
CASSSQGSYGYTF
TGTGCCAGCAGTTCACAGGGTTCCTATGGCTACACCTTC
>NA|TRBJ1-6|NA|TRBV3-1/TRBV3-2
CASSQERIFYGERAHNSPLHF
TGTGCCAGCAGCCAAGAGCGGATCTTTTACGGGGAGCGGGCTCATAATTCACCCCTCCACTTT
>NA|TRBJ2-5|TRBD1|TRBV24-1
CATSDLGTGERETQYF
TGTGCCACCAGTGACCTCGGGACAGGGGAGAGGGAGACCCAGTACTTC
>NA|TRBJ1-1|NA|TRBV4-1
CASSPLPLNTEAFF
TGCGCCAGCAGCCCCCTCCCCTTGAACACTGAAGCTTTCTTT
>NA|TRBJ1-4|TRBD1|TRBV7-9
CASSQHRGSGEKLFF
TGTGCCAGCAGCCAACACAGGGGAAGTGGTGAAAAACTGTTTTTT
>NA|TRBJ2-3|NA|TRBV12-5
CASGFRLTGDRRTDTQYF
TGTGCTAGTGGTTTTCGCCTGACGGGGGACCGCAGAACAGATACGCAGTATTTT